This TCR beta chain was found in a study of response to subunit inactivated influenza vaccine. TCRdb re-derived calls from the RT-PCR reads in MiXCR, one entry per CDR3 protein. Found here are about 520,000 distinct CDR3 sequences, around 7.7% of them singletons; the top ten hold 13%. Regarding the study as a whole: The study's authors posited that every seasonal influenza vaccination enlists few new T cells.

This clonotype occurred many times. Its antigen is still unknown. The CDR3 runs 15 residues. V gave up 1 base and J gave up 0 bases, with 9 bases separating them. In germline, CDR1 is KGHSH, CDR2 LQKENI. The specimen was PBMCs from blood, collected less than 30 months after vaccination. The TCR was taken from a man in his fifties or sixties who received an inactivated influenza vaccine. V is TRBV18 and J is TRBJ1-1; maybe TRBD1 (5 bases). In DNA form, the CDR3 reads TGTGCCAGCTCACCACGTGGGGGGTTGAACACTGAAGCTTTCTTT. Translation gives CASSPRGGLNTEAFF.